The 15 T cell receptor beta chains reported below all come from one sample, sequenced in a study of T cell repertoires in aging, cancer and after chemotherapy. Amplification of TCR beta used genomic DNA extracted from peripheral blood. Rearranged V-D-J TRB sequences were amplified with a mixed TRB-A/B primer pool. TCRdb reanalysed the multiplex PCR reads using MiXCR and keeps one entry per CDR3 protein. In the table there are some 390 distinct CDR3 sequences, over 15% of which are singletons. Sequenced input: blood. Every receptor here comes from a human donor with a solid tumor.

In its sample, this clonotype ranks as medium-sized. The chain employs TRBV18 and TRBJ1-3, with D possibly being TRBD1 (6 bases). CDR3 length: 15 residues. Germline CDR1 reads KGHSH; CDR2 reads LQKENI. Trimming cost V 3 bases and J 2 bases, with 11 bases left between them. CDR3 sequence: CASSPDSQAGNTIYF. The CDR3, as DNA: TGTGCCAGCTCACCGGACAGCCAGGCTGGAAACACCATATATTTT.

This clonotype showed up just a few times. This chain joins TRBV7-2 and TRBJ2-2, with 9 nucleotides matching TRBD2. The junction had 6 bases not matched to a gene; V was cut back by 6 bases and J by 4 bases. CDR3 length: 15 amino acids. Per germline, CDR1 SGHTA and CDR2 FQGNSA. DNA for the CDR3: TGTGCCAGCAGACCGGCGGGGGGGCCCACCGGGGAGCTGTTTTTT. Residues: CASRPAGGPTGELFF.

This chain links TRBV30 with TRBJ1-5; D gene unclear. Germline V gives CDR1 GTSNPN, CDR2 SVGIG (reference sequence). The CDR3 runs 13 residues. The DNA of the CDR3 is TGTGCAATTGAAAGTGAGAACAATAAGCAACAGCATTTT. Amino acid sequence: CAIESENNKQQHF.

In this sample, this clonotype is large (0.1 to 1%). The chain joins TRBV5-4 to TRBJ2-1; 11 nucleotides align to TRBD2. From germline, CDR1 is SGHNT and CDR2 YYREEE (reference sequence). J lost 7 bases, V lost 0 bases, and 6 bases had no gene match. The CDR3 is 16 residues long. CDR3 region: CASSLGLAGGWNEQFF. The CDR3 nucleotides are TGTGCCAGCAGCTTGGGGCTAGCGGGAGGTTGGAATGAGCAGTTCTTC.

This chain uses TRBV30 with TRBJ1-4; 10 bases line up with TRBD1. CDR3 length equals 13 residues. With V trimmed by 5 bases and J by 7 bases, 4 bases remained unmatched. Germline assignment: CDR1 GTSNPN and CDR2 SVGIG (reference sequence). The CDR3 loop is CAWGTGAVEKLFF. In nucleotides, the CDR3 is TGTGCCTGGGGGACAGGGGCGGTTGAAAAACTGTTTTTT.

This clonotype was seen more than once but under ten times. This chain uses TRBV28 with TRBJ2-2; D call uncertain. The V gene's germline CDR1 is MDHEN and CDR2 SYDVKM. V gave up 6 bases and J gave up 1 base, with 6 bases separating them. CDR3 length equals 13 residues. The CDR3 DNA sequence: TGTGCCAGCAGATCGCTGAACACCGGGGAGCTGTTTTTT. Protein sequence: CASRSLNTGELFF.

This clonotype ranks as large. V and J are TRBV19 and TRBJ2-4; D is perhaps TRBD1 (5 bases). V lost 6 bases, J lost 10 bases, and 16 bases lay in between. Germline assignment: CDR1 LNHDA and CDR2 SQIVND (reference sequence). This CDR3 has 13 amino acids. The CDR3 nucleotides read TGTGCCAGTAGCGAAACTGGGGCCAGGATTCAGTACTTC. Residues: CASSETGARIQYF.

This clonotype is medium-sized (0.01 to 0.1%). The rearrangement links TRBV28 to TRBJ2-7, with D maybe TRBD2 (6 bases). Trimming shortened V by 5 bases and J by 3 bases, and 17 bases separated the two germline ends. This CDR3 has 15 amino acids. Germline V CDR1 and CDR2: MDHEN, SYDVKM. The CDR3 loop is CASSPLWSSGYEQYF. The CDR3 region has the DNA TGTGCCAGCAGTCCGCTTTGGAGTAGCGGCTACGAGCAGTACTTC.

This clonotype was found once. The genes are TRBV9 and TRBJ2-7; 10 bases fit TRBD1. The CDR3 loop spans 16 amino acids. The V and J ends lost 2 bases and 2 bases, in that order; junction bases with no gene match: 7. CDR1 SGDLS and CDR2 YYNGEE come from the germline V gene. The chain's CDR3 is CASSVTPGQGTYEQYF. The CDR3 nucleotides read TGTGCCAGCAGCGTTACACCGGGACAGGGGACCTACGAGCAGTACTTC.

By share of the sample, this clonotype is large. The chain links TRBV6-1 to TRBJ2-2; D unresolved. The CDR3 runs 13 residues. Germline V gene data show CDR1 as MNHNS and CDR2 as SASEGT. Trimming pared 8 bases from V and 0 bases from J, leaving 7 bases between. In nucleotides, the CDR3 is TGTGCCAGCCCCGAGCCGAACACCGGGGAGCTGTTTTTT. Protein sequence: CASPEPNTGELFF.

In its sample, this clonotype is medium-sized. The rearrangement links TRBV5-1 to TRBJ1-3; D not resolved. Trimming took 1 base from V and 4 from J, leaving 6 bases between them. Per the germline V gene, CDR1 is SGHRS and CDR2 is YFSETQ. CDR3 size: 13 residues. The CDR3 loop reads CASSLNGGNTIYF. The DNA of the CDR3 is TGCGCCAGCAGCTTGAACGGGGGAAACACCATATATTTT.

V gene TRBV5-4 combines with J gene TRBJ2-1; TRBD2 matches at 7 bases. The DNA end lines up better with TRBJ2-7; the J call may be wrong. The germline gives CDR1 SGHNT, CDR2 YYREEE (reference sequence). The length of the CDR3 is 16 residues. The CDR3 protein is CASSGLADPAWGEQYF. DNA for the CDR3: TGTGCCAGCAGCGGCCTAGCGGACCCTGCCTGGGGGGAGCAGTACTTC.

The chain uses TRBV5-4 and TRBJ2-1; D call uncertain. The CDR3 sequence is 13 residues long. The V and J ends lost 6 bases and 3 bases respectively, with 10 bases between them. Germline assignment: CDR1 SGHNT and CDR2 YYREEE (reference sequence). The CDR3 nucleotides read TGTGCCAGCACCACAGCCGACTACAATGAGCAGTTCTTC. As protein: CASTTADYNEQFF.

By proportion, this clonotype is large (0.1 to 1%). This chain uses TRBV27 with TRBJ1-2; TRBD1 matches at 7 bases. The germline CDR1 and CDR2 sequences are MNHEY and SMNVEV (reference sequence). J was trimmed by 4 bases and V by 4 bases; bases with no gene match: 9. This CDR3 contains 15 residues. The CDR3 sequence is CASSWRGDSSYGYTF. The CDR3 DNA reads as TGTGCCAGCAGTTGGAGAGGGGACAGCTCCTATGGCTACACCTTC.

This clonotype counts as medium-sized. The J gene is TRBJ1-6, the V gene TRBV7-2; D unclear. CDR1 SGHTA and CDR2 FQGNSA come from the germline V gene. The CDR3 totals 14 residues. V was cut by 5 bases and J by 9 bases, with 14 bases left in between. The CDR3 sequence: CASSARVQASPLHF. The CDR3 DNA reads as TGTGCCAGCAGCGCCCGGGTTCAGGCTTCACCCCTCCACTTT.